This T cell receptor beta chain is drawn from a study of cytomegalovirus exposure and HLA in healthy donors. Study results and caveats: By a later analysis, the bulk of CMV-associated TCR beta chains appeared HLA-restricted. Among the sequence variants, a highly shared cluster was likely an artifact of sequencing. CMV antigen specificity was confirmed in vitro for three CMV-associated chains.

Trimming removed 6 bases from V and 5 bases from J; junction bases left unmatched: 9. CDR3 length equals 15 residues. Germline V gives CDR1 KGHSH, CDR2 LQKENI. Primers: 60 Vbeta forward and 13 Jbeta reverse. Generated by immunoSEQ multiplex PCR, the TCRdb table keeps only in-frame clones and is missing some. The sample consists of 150,000 or so clones, 84% of them appearing once. Worth noting for this clone: No antigen is known for it.

The chain is built from TRBV18 and TRBJ1-5; the match to TRBD1 covers 8 bases. The receptor's source is a boy aged 2-9 years in good health and CMV-seronegative. The sample consisted of PBMCs. In DNA form, the CDR3 reads TGTGCCAGCTCGCCGGACAGGGTTCGGGATCAGCCCCAGCATTTT. Its translation is CASSPDRVRDQPQHF.